The 13 T cell receptor beta chains below come from one sample, sequenced in a study of blood T cells in healthy people across ages. Next came a second PCR, run for about 7 to 11 cycles, which used a sample-barcoded 5' primer along with a J-beta primer mix. TCRdb fed the 5' RACE reads into MiXCR, producing one record per CDR3 protein. The top ten hold around 30% of the sample, which has around 650,000 distinct CDR3 sequences, around 38% seen once. The sample consisted of blood. These receptors were obtained from a man older than 75 in good health.

The gene calls are TRBV27 and TRBJ2-2; 11 bases match TRBD1. Germline V gene sequence: CDR1 MNHEY, CDR2 SMNVEV (reference sequence). V lost 6 bases and J lost 4; bases outside the gene matches: 4. The CDR3 runs 15 residues. CDR3 residues: CASSRDRGSTGELFF. The DNA for the CDR3 is TGTGCCAGCAGCCGGGACAGGGGGAGCACCGGGGAGCTGTTTTTT.

J is TRBJ2-1 and V is TRBV5-6; possible D gene TRBD2, 5 bases. CDR1 is SGHDT and CDR2 is YYEEEE in the germline V gene. Trimming removed 2 bases from V and 6 bases from J, with 15 bases in between. The CDR3 totals 15 residues. In DNA, the CDR3 is TGTGCCAGCAGCTTCGGGATCACAAATCCCAATGAGCAGTTCTTC. Its translation is CASSFGITNPNEQFF.

In its sample, this clonotype was seen a few times. This rearrangement joins TRBV6-2 or TRBV6-3 to TRBJ2-7, with unresolved D. CDR3 length equals 12 residues. The V and J ends lost 4 bases and 6 bases respectively, with 10 bases between them. The V gene's germline CDR1 is MNHEY and CDR2 SVGEGT. The DNA for the CDR3 is TGTGCCAGCAGTTTAAATTGGGGCGAGCAGTACTTC. Protein sequence: CASSLNWGEQYF.

This clonotype has just a few counts. In DNA, the CDR3 is TGTGCCAGCAGGATTCAACCCATAGGTGGATACGAGCAGTACTTC. Amino acid sequence: CASRIQPIGGYEQYF. This chain links TRBV2 with TRBJ2-7; no clear D. There are 15 residues in the CDR3. Germline CDR1 reads SNHLY; CDR2 reads FYNNEI. V dropped 6 bases and J dropped 4 bases, with 19 bases sitting between them.

The chain joins TRBV20-1 to TRBJ2-1, with 9 bases identical to TRBD2. Unmatched junction bases numbered 8, after V lost 1 base and J lost 7 bases. This CDR3 has 15 residues. CDR1 is DFQATT and CDR2 is SNEGSKA in the germline V gene (reference sequence). The CDR3: CSARGAGGDLNEQFF. CDR3 DNA sequence: TGCAGTGCTAGAGGAGCGGGAGGAGATTTGAATGAGCAGTTCTTC.

The genes are TRBV7-9 and TRBJ2-1; 9 nucleotides align to TRBD1. Germline trimming cut 1 base from V and 6 bases from J; bases unmatched to any gene: 4. CDR1 is SEHNR, CDR2 FQNEAQ, per germline (reference sequence). The CDR3 consists of 15 residues. The CDR3 spells CASSLGQGGVNEQFF. In nucleotides, the CDR3 is TGTGCCAGCAGCTTAGGACAGGGGGGAGTCAATGAGCAGTTCTTC.

V usage is TRBV6-4 and J usage is TRBJ2-6; no reliable D call. Between the trimmed V and J ends, which lost 3 bases and 0 bases, there was a span of 12 bases. The CDR3 totals 17 residues. Germline V lookup: CDR1 MRHNA, CDR2 SNTAGT. CDR3 DNA sequence: TGTGCCAGCAGTGATTCAGGTGTCTACTCTGGGGCCAACGTCCTGACTTTC. The encoded protein is CASSDSGVYSGANVLTF.

This chain joins TRBV2 and TRBJ1-2; D is uncertain. Germline V gene lookup returns CDR1 SNHLY and CDR2 FYNNEI. CDR3 length equals 13 residues. Trimming removed 4 bases from V and 5 bases from J, with 11 bases in between. CDR3 coding DNA: TGTGCCAGCAGTGGGATGGCCTTTTATGGCTACACCTTC. Amino acids: CASSGMAFYGYTF. The complete variable domain, with remaining parts taken from reference TRBV2 and TRBJ1-2, reads EPEVTQTPSHQVTQMGQEVILRCVPISNHLYFYWYRQILGQKVEFLVSFYNNEISEKSEIFDDQFSVERPDGSNFTLKIRSTKLEDSAMYFCASSGMAFYGYTFGSGTRLTVV.

About this clonotype itself: This may stem from a read error, because a much larger clone lies one nucleotide away. The chain carries TRBV5-5 and TRBJ2-7; D is perhaps TRBD1 (6 bases). The CDR3 covers 18 residues. In germline, CDR1 is SGHKS, CDR2 YYEKEE (reference sequence). V shed 4 bases and J shed 7 bases, with 30 bases lying between them. The CDR3 nucleotides read TGTGCCAGCAGCCCCACAGGGATCTTAACCGCCGGTTACAATGAGCAGTACTTC. Its translation: CASSPTGILTAGYNEQYF.

This clonotype was detected a few times. The rearrangement links TRBV7-2 to TRBJ2-7, with TRBD1 identical over 9 bases. J lost 3 bases, V lost 5 bases, and 8 bases had no gene match. This CDR3 spans 15 amino acids. Germline V CDR1 and CDR2: SGHTA, FQGNSA. This chain's CDR3 is CASSRWTGENYEQYF. As DNA, the CDR3 is TGTGCCAGCAGCAGATGGACAGGGGAGAACTACGAGCAGTACTTC.

This clonotype was seen a handful of times. This chain connects TRBV30 to TRBJ1-2; D not certain. This CDR3 comprises 14 residues. CDR1 and CDR2 from the germline V gene are GTSNPN and SVGIG (reference sequence). The V and J ends lost 0 bases and 1 base respectively, with 9 bases between them. In DNA form, the CDR3 reads TGTGCCTGGAGTGTGGAGAGGCATAACTATGGCTACACCTTC. The encoded protein is CAWSVERHNYGYTF.

The rearrangement uses TRBV5-8 and TRBJ1-4; D remains unclear. Trimming removed 1 base at V and 4 bases at J, with 8 bases between. The CDR3 consists of 14 residues. Germline V gene data show CDR1 as SGHTS and CDR2 as YDEGEE. The DNA of the CDR3 is TGTGCCAGCAGCTTGAAGGGAAATAATGAAAAACTGTTTTTT. Its translation: CASSLKGNNEKLFF.

The CDR3 here is CASSLVPDQPQHF. Here the CDR3 DNA reads TGTGCCAGCAGCTTAGTACCGGATCAGCCCCAGCATTTT. V gene TRBV11-2 combines with J gene TRBJ1-5; no firm D call. The germline gives CDR1 SGHAT, CDR2 FQNNGV. V lost 1 base and J lost 5, with 6 bases in between. This CDR3 has 13 residues.